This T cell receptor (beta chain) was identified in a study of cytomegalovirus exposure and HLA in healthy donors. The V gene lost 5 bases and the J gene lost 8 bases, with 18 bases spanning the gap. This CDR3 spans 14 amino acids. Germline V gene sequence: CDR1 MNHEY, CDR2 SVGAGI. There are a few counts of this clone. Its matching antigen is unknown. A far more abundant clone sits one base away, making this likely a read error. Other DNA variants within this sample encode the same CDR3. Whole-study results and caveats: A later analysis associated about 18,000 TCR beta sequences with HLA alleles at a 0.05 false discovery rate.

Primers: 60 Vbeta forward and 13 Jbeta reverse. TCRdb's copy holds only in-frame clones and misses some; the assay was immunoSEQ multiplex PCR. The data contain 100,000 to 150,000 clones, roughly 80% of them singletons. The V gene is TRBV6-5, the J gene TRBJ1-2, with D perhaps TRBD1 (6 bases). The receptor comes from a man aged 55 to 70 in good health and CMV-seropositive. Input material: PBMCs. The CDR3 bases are TGTGCCAGCAGTCCAGGAACAGGGACCTACGGCTACACCTTC. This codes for CASSPGTGTYGYTF.